This T cell receptor (beta chain) comes out of a study of cytomegalovirus exposure and HLA in healthy donors. Unrecorded immune exposure was likely among donors, who were nominally healthy when sampled. The PCR was carried out with 60 Vbeta primers and 13 Jbeta primers. The repertoire was sequenced with immunoSEQ multiplex PCR; TCRdb's copy has only in-frame clones and lacks some. The data contain approximately 190,000 clones, approximately 82% of them singletons. Germline assignment: CDR1 SGHVS and CDR2 FNYEAQ. This CDR3 has 14 amino acids. V lost 4 bases and J lost 4; bases outside the gene matches: 3.

This receptor was identified in a young woman in good health and CMV-seropositive. V is TRBV7-6 and J is TRBJ2-1, with 8 bases identical to TRBD2. The sample taken for sequencing was PBMCs. In DNA form, the CDR3 reads TGTGCCAGCAGCTCAACTAGCGGTTACAATGAGCAGTTCTTC. Protein product: CASSSTSGYNEQFF.